A single sample gave rise to the 26 T cell receptor beta chains below, sequenced in a study of blood T cell repertoires in COVID-19. TCRdb's table, derived via immunoSEQ multiplex PCR, lists solely in-frame clones and lacks some. The sample consists of 300,000 to 400,000 clones, around nine tenths of them appearing once. Sequencing used peripheral blood. These receptors originate from a woman in her sixties or seventies with COVID-19, enrolled during active disease.

This clone was detected once. The germline gene is not matched at one end of the junction; a read error may be the cause. The rearrangement uses TRBV19 and TRBJ2-7, with 10 bases identical to TRBD1. The CDR3 is 15 amino acids. Germline V CDR1 and CDR2: LNHDA, SQIVND (reference sequence). CDR3 protein: CASSRQGASSNEQYF. The CDR3 DNA follows: TGTGCCAGTAGTAGACAGGGGGCTTCCTCCAACGAGCAGTACTTC.

This clone was found a few times. The rearrangement joins TRBV6-6 to TRBJ1-2; weak D call: TRBD1 (5 bases). CDR1 is MNHNY and CDR2 is SVGAGI in the germline V gene (reference sequence). Between the trimmed V and J ends, which lost 10 bases and 8 bases, there was a span of 17 bases. The CDR3 totals 12 residues. CDR3 protein: CAIWGDPGGYTF. CDR3 bases: TGTGCCATCTGGGGCGATCCCGGAGGCTACACCTTC.

The rearrangement uses TRBV7-8 and TRBJ1-5; D remains unclear. V gave up 4 bases and J gave up 5 bases, with 24 bases separating them. CDR1 and CDR2 from the germline V gene are SGHVS and FQNEAQ. The CDR3 runs to 18 residues. The CDR3, as DNA: TGTGCCAGCAGCTACCTCGGCCGTGGGAGGGCTGTGGATCAGCCCCAGCATTTT. As protein: CASSYLGRGRAVDQPQHF.

V and J are TRBV12-2 and TRBJ1-2. TRBV12-2 corresponds to a pseudogene. CDR3 length equals 17 residues. Here the CDR3 DNA reads TGTGCAAGTCGCCTCCCCGGACTGCGGAACCCCCTGGGTGGCTACACCTTC. The encoded protein is CASRLPGLRNPLGGYTF.

The rearrangement uses TRBV18 and TRBJ1-1; D remains ambiguous. Germline V lookup: CDR1 KGHSH, CDR2 LQKENI. The CDR3 length is 13 residues. V shed 3 bases and J shed 2 bases, with 7 bases lying between them. CDR3 protein: CASSPIENTEAFF. The CDR3 nucleotides read TGTGCCAGCTCACCCATAGAAAACACTGAAGCTTTCTTT.

The DNA for the CDR3 is TGCGCCAGCAGTGAATCCGGGACAGGGCAATACGAGCAGTACTTC. It specifies CASSESGTGQYEQYF. The genes are TRBV10-2 and TRBJ2-7; 9 bases line up with TRBD1. The CDR3 totals 15 residues. Germline V CDR1 and CDR2: WSHSY, SAAADI. Unmatched junction bases numbered 7, after V lost 3 bases and J lost 4 bases.

The chain is built from TRBV7-9 and TRBJ1-1; a possible D gene is TRBD1 (6 bases). V was cut by 2 bases and J by 4 bases, with 11 bases left in between. Looked up from germline, CDR1 is SEHNR and CDR2 is FQNEAQ (reference sequence). The CDR3 loop spans 14 amino acids. The CDR3 DNA is TGTGCCAGCAGCTTACCAGGGGATAGCACTGAAGCTTTCTTT. Translation: CASSLPGDSTEAFF.

The rearrangement uses TRBV6-2 or TRBV6-3 and TRBJ2-7, with D unresolved. The CDR3 extends over 12 amino acids. V was trimmed by 4 bases and J by 4 bases, leaving 8 bases between them. CDR1 is MNHEY and CDR2 is SVGEGT in the germline V gene. This chain's CDR3 is CASSSRFYEQYF. The CDR3 DNA is TGTGCCAGCAGTTCCAGGTTTTACGAGCAGTACTTC.

The table lists this clone with a few counts. V is TRBV30 and J is TRBJ2-3, with 8 bases identical to TRBD2. Per the germline V gene, CDR1 is GTSNPN and CDR2 is SVGIG (reference sequence). The CDR3 is 11 amino acids. The V and J ends lost 0 bases and 12 bases, in that order; junction bases with no gene match: 2. CDR3 sequence: CAWSVGTRQYF. The CDR3 DNA sequence: TGTGCCTGGAGTGTAGGGACTAGACAGTATTTT.

The gene calls are TRBV7-3 and TRBJ2-3; 8 positions match TRBD1. This CDR3 region has 18 residues. CDR1 and CDR2 from the germline V gene are SGHTA and FQGTGA. V lost 4 bases to trimming and J lost 1 base; unmatched junction nucleotides: 13. CDR3 nucleotides: TGTGCCAGCAGCTACAGGACAGGGCAAATGTTTGGCACAGATACGCAGTATTTT. This codes for CASSYRTGQMFGTDTQYF.

J is TRBJ1-1 and V is TRBV20-1, with TRBD1 as a possible D gene (5 bases). The CDR3 is 11 amino acids. In germline, CDR1 is DFQATT, CDR2 SNEGSKA (reference sequence). Between the trimmed V and J ends, which lost 1 base and 5 bases, there was a span of 5 bases. CDR3 bases: TGCAGTGCTAGAGCAGGGACTGAAGCTTTCTTT. Its translation is CSARAGTEAFF.

The rearrangement uses TRBV6-5 and TRBJ2-7, with D possibly TRBD1 on 5 matching bases. The ends were cut back, 0 bases at V and 3 bases at J, with 6 bases in the middle. CDR1 MNHEY and CDR2 SVGAGI come from the germline V gene. The CDR3 sequence is 13 residues long. DNA for the CDR3: TGTGCCAGCAGTTACTCGGGGCTCTACGAGCAGTACTTC. It yields the protein CASSYSGLYEQYF.

This clone was seen more than once but under ten times. The V and J genes are TRBV5-1 and TRBJ1-2; weak D call: TRBD1 (6 bases). Germline V gene lookup returns CDR1 SGHRS and CDR2 YFSETQ. This CDR3 comprises 14 residues. Trimming shortened V by 3 bases and J by 6 bases, and 15 bases separated the two germline ends. The CDR3 loop is CASSWGQSTNGYTF. CDR3 sequence (DNA): TGCGCCAGCAGCTGGGGGCAATCCACCAATGGCTACACCTTC.

The chain recombines TRBV11-2 with TRBJ1-1; tentative D call: TRBD1 (5 bases). V shed 5 bases and J shed 4 bases, with 14 bases lying between them. The CDR3 contains 14 residues. Germline V lookup: CDR1 SGHAT, CDR2 FQNNGV. The DNA of the CDR3 is TGTGCCAGCAGCCCCCCGACAGTATCCACTGAAGCTTTCTTT. It encodes CASSPPTVSTEAFF. Complete variable domain (other parts from reference TRBV11-2 and TRBJ1-1): EAGVAQSPRYKIIEKRQSVAFWCNPISGHATLYWYQQILGQGPKLLIQFQNNGVVDDSQLPKDRFSAERLKGVDSTLKIQPAKLEDSAVYLCASSPPTVSTEAFFGQGTRLTVV.

The V gene is TRBV6-4, the J gene TRBJ1-2; D is unclear. The germline gives CDR1 MRHNA, CDR2 SNTAGT. The germline V and J ends were trimmed by 4 bases and 4 bases, with 13 bases remaining between them. The CDR3 is 14 amino acids. CDR3 sequence (DNA): TGTGCCAGCAGTGCCGGGGTAGAGGGCTATGGCTACACCTTC. This gives the protein CASSAGVEGYGYTF.

For the CDR3, the DNA is TGTGCCAGCAGATTCACAGTGAACACTGAAGCTTTCTTT. Translation: CASRFTVNTEAFF. This sequence joins TRBV7-3 and TRBJ1-1; no clear D. V was pared by 6 bases and J by 0 bases, with 8 bases between. CDR1 is SGHTA, CDR2 FQGTGA, per germline. The CDR3 is made up of 13 amino acids. Filled out from reference TRBV7-3 and TRBJ1-1, the complete variable domain reads GAGVSQTPSNKVTEKGKYVELRCDPISGHTALYWYRQSLGQGPEFLIYFQGTGAADDSGLPNDRFFAVRPEGSVSTLKIQRTERGDSAVYLCASRFTVNTEAFFGQGTRLTVV.

J is TRBJ2-7 and V is TRBV7-9; 12 positions agree with TRBD1. The CDR3 runs 14 residues. The germline V gene encodes CDR1 SEHNR and CDR2 FQNEAQ (reference sequence). V was clipped by 6 bases and J by 5 bases; unmatched bases: 5. CDR3 in amino acids: CASRSGTGGHEQYF. CDR3 nucleotides: TGTGCCAGCAGATCCGGGACAGGGGGCCACGAGCAGTACTTC. The full variable domain, rest sourced from reference TRBV7-9 and TRBJ2-7, is DTGVSQNPRHKITKRGQNVTFRCDPISEHNRLYWYRQTLGQGPEFLTYFQNEAQLEKSRLLSDRFSAERPKGSFSTLEIQRTEQGDSAMYLCASRSGTGGHEQYFGPGTRLTVT.

The chain uses TRBV11-3 and TRBJ2-2; 11 bases match TRBD2. The CDR3 is 19 amino acids. Losses at the gene ends were 8 bases for V and 0 bases for J; bases not matched to a gene: 14. Germline V gene lookup returns CDR1 SGHNT and CDR2 YENEEA. CDR3 residues: CASRHRASGGTSNTGELFF. In DNA, the CDR3 is TGTGCCAGCCGCCACCGGGCTAGCGGGGGGACCTCGAACACCGGGGAGCTGTTTTTT.

The chain has TRBV9 and TRBJ1-2, with 9 bases that match TRBD1. The junction had 12 bases not matched to a gene; V was cut back by 4 bases and J by 5 bases. Germline V lookup: CDR1 SGDLS, CDR2 YYNGEE. The CDR3 has 16 residues. CDR3 DNA: TGTGCCAGCAGCCCGGAGGGGACAGGGATTGGGTATGGCTACACCTTC. It yields the protein CASSPEGTGIGYGYTF.

V and J are TRBV4-1 and TRBJ2-5; TRBD1 agrees at 7 bases. CDR1 is MGHRA and CDR2 is YSYEKL in the germline V gene. The trim removed 4 bases at V and 5 bases at J, leaving 7 bases unmatched. The CDR3 has 14 residues. The CDR3 region is CASSPFGQAETQYF. The CDR3 DNA is TGCGCCAGCAGCCCCTTCGGACAGGCCGAGACCCAGTACTTC.

This clone was seen a few times. The chain uses TRBV11-3 and TRBJ1-2, with TRBD1 identical over 9 bases. Germline trimming cut 3 bases from V and 4 bases from J; bases unmatched to any gene: 9. Germline CDR1 reads SGHNT; CDR2 reads YENEEA. This CDR3 has 16 residues. The CDR3 sequence: CASSFGQGMDGYGYTF. The CDR3 bases are TGTGCCAGCAGCTTTGGACAGGGGATGGACGGCTATGGCTACACCTTC.

The chain employs TRBV4-3 and TRBJ1-1; a possible D gene is TRBD1 (6 bases). Trimming pared 8 bases from V and 1 base from J, leaving 17 bases between. CDR1 LGHNA and CDR2 YSLEER come from the germline V gene. The CDR3 is 15 amino acids. The CDR3: CASSLGAGSNTEAFF. CDR3 coding DNA: TGCGCCAGCTCACTGGGGGCAGGATCGAACACTGAAGCTTTCTTT.

The chain recombines TRBV6-5 with TRBJ2-5; TRBD1 is a possible D gene (5 bases). The CDR3 covers 13 residues. Germline assignment: CDR1 MNHEY and CDR2 SVGAGI. V lost 6 bases to trimming and J lost 4 bases, with 12 bases between them. In nucleotides, the CDR3 is TGTGCCAGCAGCGGAACAGGTGGAGAGACCCAGTACTTC. Translated, it gives CASSGTGGETQYF.

V is TRBV4-3 and J is TRBJ1-3, with 9 bases matching TRBD1. Per germline, CDR1 LGHNA and CDR2 YSLEER. The J segment lost 0 bases and the V segment lost 0 bases, leaving 6 bases of the junction unmatched. The CDR3 runs to 18 residues. Here the CDR3 DNA reads TGCGCCAGCAGCCAAGATCTGACAGGGGGTTCCTCTGGAAACACCATATATTTT. It encodes CASSQDLTGGSSGNTIYF.

CDR3: CSVGQRGNQPQHF. The CDR3 bases are TGCAGCGTCGGACAGAGGGGCAATCAGCCCCAGCATTTT. The rearrangement uses TRBV29-1 and TRBJ1-5, with D possibly being TRBD1 (6 bases). Germline lookup yields CDR1 SQVTM and CDR2 ANQGSEA. Between the trimmed V and J ends, which lost 6 bases and 2 bases, there was a span of 11 bases. The CDR3 is 13 residues long.

The chain couples TRBV10-3 to TRBJ1-1, with D unresolved. Trimming took off 2 bases at V and 6 bases at J, with 10 bases between the two ends. This CDR3 contains 13 residues. The germline V gene encodes CDR1 ENHRY and CDR2 SYGVKD. The CDR3 reads CAISEGLISEAFF. The DNA of the CDR3 is TGTGCCATCAGTGAGGGACTGATATCTGAAGCTTTCTTT.